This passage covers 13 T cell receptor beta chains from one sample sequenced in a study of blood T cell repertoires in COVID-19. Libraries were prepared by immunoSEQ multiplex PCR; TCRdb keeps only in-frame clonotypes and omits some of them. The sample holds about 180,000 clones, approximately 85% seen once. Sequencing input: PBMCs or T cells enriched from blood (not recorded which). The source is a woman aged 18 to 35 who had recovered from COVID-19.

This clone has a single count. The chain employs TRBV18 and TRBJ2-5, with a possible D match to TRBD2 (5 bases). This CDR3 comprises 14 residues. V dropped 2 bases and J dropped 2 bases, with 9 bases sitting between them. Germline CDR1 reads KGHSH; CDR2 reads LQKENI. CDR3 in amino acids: CASSPSRVQETQYF. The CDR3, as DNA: TGTGCCAGCTCACCATCGCGGGTTCAAGAGACCCAGTACTTC.

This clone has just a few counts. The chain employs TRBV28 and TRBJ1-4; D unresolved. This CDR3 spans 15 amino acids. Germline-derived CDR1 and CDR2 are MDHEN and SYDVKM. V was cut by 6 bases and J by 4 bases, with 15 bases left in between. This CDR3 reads CASSTTRVFNEKLFF. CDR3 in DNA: TGTGCCAGCAGCACCACCCGGGTCTTTAATGAAAAACTGTTTTTT.

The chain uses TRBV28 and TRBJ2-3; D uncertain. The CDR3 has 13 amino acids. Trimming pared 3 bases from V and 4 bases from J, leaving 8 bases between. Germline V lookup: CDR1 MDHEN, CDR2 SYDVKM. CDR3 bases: TGTGCCAGCAGTTTCCCGGGTCCAGATACGCAGTATTTT. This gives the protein CASSFPGPDTQYF. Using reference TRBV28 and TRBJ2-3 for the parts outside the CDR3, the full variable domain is DVKVTQSSRYLVKRTGEKVFLECVQDMDHENMFWYRQDPGLGLRLIYFSYDVKMKEKGDIPEGYSVSREKKERFSLILESASTNQTSMYLCASSFPGPDTQYFGPGTRLTVL.

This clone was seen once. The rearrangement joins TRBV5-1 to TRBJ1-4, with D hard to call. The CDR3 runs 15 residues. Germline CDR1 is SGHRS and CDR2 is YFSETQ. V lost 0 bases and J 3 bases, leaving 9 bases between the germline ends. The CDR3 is CASSLEGGSNEKLFF. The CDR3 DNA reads TGCGCCAGCAGCTTGGAGGGAGGGTCTAATGAAAAACTGTTTTTT.

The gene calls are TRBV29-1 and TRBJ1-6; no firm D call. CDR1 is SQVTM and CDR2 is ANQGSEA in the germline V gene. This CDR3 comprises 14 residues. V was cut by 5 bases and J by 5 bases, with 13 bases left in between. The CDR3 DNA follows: TGCAGCGTTCAGGTACACAGAGATAATTCACCCCTCCACTTT. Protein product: CSVQVHRDNSPLHF.

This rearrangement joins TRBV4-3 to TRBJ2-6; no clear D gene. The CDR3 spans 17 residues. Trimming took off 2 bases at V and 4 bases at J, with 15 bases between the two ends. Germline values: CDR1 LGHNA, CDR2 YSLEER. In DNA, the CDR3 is TGCGCCAGCAGCCAACACTTACAGCTCGACGGGGCCAACGTCCTGACTTTC. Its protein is CASSQHLQLDGANVLTF.

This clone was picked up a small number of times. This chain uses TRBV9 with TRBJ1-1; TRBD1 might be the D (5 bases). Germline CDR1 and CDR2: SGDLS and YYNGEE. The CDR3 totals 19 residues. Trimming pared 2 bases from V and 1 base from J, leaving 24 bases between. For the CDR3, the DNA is TGTGCCAGCAGCGTGATACCAAAGAAGAAGGGGATCGAGAACACTGAAGCTTTCTTT. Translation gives CASSVIPKKKGIENTEAFF.

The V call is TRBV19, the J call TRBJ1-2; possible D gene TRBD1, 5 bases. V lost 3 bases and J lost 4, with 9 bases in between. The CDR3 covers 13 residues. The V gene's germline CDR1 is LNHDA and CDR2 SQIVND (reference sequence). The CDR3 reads CASSMSGAYGYTF. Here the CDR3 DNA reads TGTGCCAGTAGTATGAGTGGGGCCTATGGCTACACCTTC.

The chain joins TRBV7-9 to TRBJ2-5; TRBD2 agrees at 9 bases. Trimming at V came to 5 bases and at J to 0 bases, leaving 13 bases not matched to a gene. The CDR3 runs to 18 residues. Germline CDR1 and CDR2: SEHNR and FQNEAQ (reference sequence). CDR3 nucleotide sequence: TGTGCCAGCAGCCTCCCCCTTCTGAGCGGGGGGTACCAAGAGACCCAGTACTTC. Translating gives CASSLPLLSGGYQETQYF.

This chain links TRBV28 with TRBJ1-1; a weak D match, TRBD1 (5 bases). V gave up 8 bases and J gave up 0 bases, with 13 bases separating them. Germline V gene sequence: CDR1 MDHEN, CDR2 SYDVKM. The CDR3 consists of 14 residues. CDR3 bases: TGTGCCAGCCTTGCGGGAGGGGTGAACACTGAAGCTTTCTTT. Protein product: CASLAGGVNTEAFF.

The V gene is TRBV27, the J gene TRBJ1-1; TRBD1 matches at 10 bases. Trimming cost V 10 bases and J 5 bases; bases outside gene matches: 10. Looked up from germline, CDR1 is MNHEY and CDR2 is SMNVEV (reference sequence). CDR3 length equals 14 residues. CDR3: CATKTGGALTEAFF. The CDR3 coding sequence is TGTGCCACCAAGACAGGGGGCGCGTTGACTGAAGCTTTCTTT.

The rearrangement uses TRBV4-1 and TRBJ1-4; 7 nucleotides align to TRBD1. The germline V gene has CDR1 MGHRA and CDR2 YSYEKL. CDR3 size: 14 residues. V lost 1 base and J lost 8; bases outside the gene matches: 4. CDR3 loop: CASSQVQGREKLFF. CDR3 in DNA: TGCGCCAGCAGCCAAGTACAGGGGAGAGAAAAACTGTTTTTT.

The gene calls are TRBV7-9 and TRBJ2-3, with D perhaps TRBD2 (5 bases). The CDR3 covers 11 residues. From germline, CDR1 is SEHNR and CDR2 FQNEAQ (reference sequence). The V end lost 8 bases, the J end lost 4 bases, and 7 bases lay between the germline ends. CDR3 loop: CASEGSDTQYF. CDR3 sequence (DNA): TGTGCCAGCGAGGGTTCAGATACGCAGTATTTT.